This TCR beta chain derives from a study of blood T cell repertoires in COVID-19. Study-level background: Acute-phase and convalescent COVID-19 samples originated in the United States, Italy and Spain.

The CDR3 spans 16 residues. Germline CDR1 is SGHTA and CDR2 is FQGNSA. J was trimmed by 1 base and V by 5 bases; bases with no gene match: 9. The data were produced by immunoSEQ multiplex PCR, yet TCRdb's version contains in-frame clones alone and is incomplete. The sample has around 300,000 clones, around 83% seen once. The sample was peripheral blood. This sequence originates from a man between 25 and 39 years old with active or convalescent COVID-19. This chain connects TRBV7-2 to TRBJ2-3, with TRBD1 matching over 7 bases. Here the CDR3 reads CASSRRTGRGTDTQYF. Here the CDR3 DNA reads TGTGCCAGCAGCCGTAGGACAGGCCGGGGCACAGATACGCAGTATTTT.